Sequencing of this T cell receptor (beta chain) was carried out in a study of patients and donors after allogeneic stem cell transplantation. V dropped 0 bases and J dropped 1 base, with 3 bases sitting between them. From germline, CDR1 is MNHEY and CDR2 SVGAGI. CDR3 size: 13 residues. This clonotype was picked up a small number of times. TCRdb itself ran the RT-PCR reads through MiXCR, one entry per CDR3 protein. The table shows around 150,000 distinct CDR3 sequences, with around 30% occurring only once. The chain recombines TRBV6-5 with TRBJ1-1, with D uncertain. This TCR derives from a human donor who was either an allogeneic HSCT recipient or a stem cell or donor lymphocyte infusion donor (not recorded which). It is not recorded whose cells these are; they may come from a transplant donor. Sequenced sample: blood, either unsorted or a sorted T cell fraction (not recorded which). DNA of the CDR3: TGTGCCAGCAGTTACTCCAAGAACACTGAAGCTTTCTTT. This codes for CASSYSKNTEAFF.